Following are 16 T cell receptor beta chains from one sample sequenced in a study of T cell responses to AZD1222 COVID-19 vaccine. The protocol was immunoSEQ multiplex PCR, while the TCRdb copy is restricted to in-frame clones and leaves out a portion. The sample records around 75,000 clones, more than 75% being singletons. The sample consisted of peripheral blood, taken on day 0 of AZD1222 vaccination. The receptors come from an adult in good health.

A few counts support this clone. The chain joins TRBV20-1 to TRBJ1-2, with a tentative D call TRBD1 (5 bases). Germline CDR1 and CDR2: DFQATT and SNEGSKA (reference sequence). V lost 8 bases, J lost 2 bases, and 9 bases lay in between. This CDR3 has 11 amino acids. This CDR3 is CSQGENYGYTF. The DNA for the CDR3 is TGCAGTCAGGGAGAGAACTATGGCTACACCTTC.

This rearrangement joins TRBV24-1 to TRBJ2-2; 13 positions agree with TRBD2. The V gene's germline CDR1 is KGHDR and CDR2 SFDVKD. There are 19 residues in the CDR3. V trimming: 2 bases; J trimming: 5 bases; junction bases outside the gene matches: 10. In DNA, the CDR3 is TGTGCCACCAGTGATTGGACTAGCGGGGGAGCCCTGGGGACCGGGGAGCTGTTTTTT. It is translated as CATSDWTSGGALGTGELFF.

The V gene is TRBV6-5, the J gene TRBJ1-5; D is unclear. This CDR3 has 14 amino acids. Germline CDR1 MNHEY, CDR2 SVGAGI. V was clipped by 6 bases and J by 3 bases, with 12 bases between them. DNA for the CDR3: TGTGCCAGCAGCGCCGGACTGAACAATCAGCCCCAGCATTTT. Residues: CASSAGLNNQPQHF.

The chain carries TRBV5-4 and TRBJ2-4; 9 bases match TRBD2. Looked up from germline, CDR1 is SGHNT and CDR2 is YYREEE (reference sequence). This CDR3 is 16 amino acids long. Trimming cost V 4 bases and J 2 bases; bases outside gene matches: 7. CDR3 amino acids: CASSPSGGSTKNIQYF. CDR3 bases: TGTGCCAGCAGCCCCAGCGGGGGGTCCACCAAAAACATTCAGTACTTC.

The rearrangement joins TRBV5-8 to TRBJ1-5, with D perhaps TRBD1 (6 bases). Germline V gene lookup returns CDR1 SGHTS and CDR2 YDEGEE. V shed 6 bases and J shed 5 bases, with 18 bases lying between them. This CDR3 has 15 amino acids. This CDR3 reads CASTFWGRGHQPQHF. CDR3 in DNA: TGTGCCAGCACCTTTTGGGGCAGGGGACATCAGCCCCAGCATTTT.

V gene TRBV7-2 combines with J gene TRBJ2-7; D not certain. CDR3 length equals 15 residues. Trimming took off 4 bases at V and 4 bases at J, with 17 bases between the two ends. In germline, CDR1 is SGHTA, CDR2 FQGNSA. The CDR3 region has the DNA TGTGCCAGCAGCTCCCAGGAACTGCCCGGGTACGAGCAGTACTTC. It codes for CASSSQELPGYEQYF. Using reference TRBV7-2 and TRBJ2-7 for the parts outside the CDR3, the full variable domain is GAGVSQSPSNKVTEKGKDVELRCDPISGHTALYWYRQSLGQGLEFLIYFQGNSAPDKSGLPSDRFSAERTGGSVSTLTIQRTQQEDSAVYLCASSSQELPGYEQYFGPGTRLTVT.

This chain joins TRBV5-6 and TRBJ1-1; 10 bases map to TRBD1. In germline, CDR1 is SGHDT, CDR2 YYEEEE. V shed 4 bases and J 1 base; nucleotides not matched to a gene: 4. The CDR3 totals 15 residues. The DNA of the CDR3 is TGTGCCAGCAGCGGCGGGACAGGGGAGAACACTGAAGCTTTCTTT. Its translation: CASSGGTGENTEAFF.

The chain recombines TRBV7-9 with TRBJ2-7; 10 nucleotides agree with TRBD1. After removal of 4 bases from V and 8 bases from J, the junction contained 2 bases not matched to a gene. This CDR3 comprises 12 residues. Germline-derived CDR1 and CDR2 are SEHNR and FQNEAQ (reference sequence). This CDR3 reads CASSWGQGKQYF. CDR3 nucleotides: TGTGCCAGCAGCTGGGGACAGGGGAAGCAGTACTTC.

The chain links TRBV6-6 to TRBJ2-1; a weak D match, TRBD1 (6 bases). Per the germline V gene, CDR1 is MNHNY and CDR2 is SVGAGI (reference sequence). V was pared by 2 bases and J by 10 bases, with 15 bases between. The CDR3 sequence is 14 residues long. The DNA for the CDR3 is TGTGCCAGCAGTTACACAGGGCAGGATCCCGAGCAGTTCTTC. Translating gives CASSYTGQDPEQFF.

The rearrangement links TRBV14 to TRBJ1-1, with 11 bases aligning to TRBD1. The CDR3 is made up of 15 amino acids. The V segment lost 4 bases and the J segment 4 bases; nucleotides outside the gene matches: 5. The germline gives CDR1 SGHDN, CDR2 FVKESK. Here the CDR3 reads CASSLPGTGGTEAFF. The CDR3, as DNA: TGTGCCAGCAGCCTACCCGGGACAGGGGGCACTGAAGCTTTCTTT.

The chain links TRBV24-1 to TRBJ2-1, with 8 bases that match TRBD1. Germline CDR1 and CDR2: KGHDR and SFDVKD. Trimming took 3 bases from V and 1 from J; bases not matched to a gene: 4. The CDR3 length is 16 residues. CDR3 in amino acids: CATSDPQGASYNEQFF. The CDR3 DNA follows: TGTGCCACCAGTGATCCCCAGGGGGCTTCCTACAATGAGCAGTTCTTC.

This clone occurred a few times. The chain carries TRBV11-3 and TRBJ1-2, with D unclear. The CDR3 loop spans 13 amino acids. V was shortened by 3 bases and J by 3 bases, with 8 bases between the two germline ends. Germline V lookup: CDR1 SGHNT, CDR2 YENEEA. CDR3 coding DNA: TGTGCCAGCAGCTTGGACGGTGACTATGGCTACACCTTC. Its protein is CASSLDGDYGYTF.

The chain combines TRBV25-1 with TRBJ1-3, with D possibly matching TRBD1 (6 bases). Trimming stripped 7 bases from V and 0 bases from J, with 10 bases between. The CDR3 is 14 amino acids. Germline CDR1 is MGHDK and CDR2 is SYGVNS. This CDR3 is CASKGGISGNTIYF. In nucleotides, the CDR3 is TGTGCCAGCAAGGGGGGGATCTCTGGAAACACCATATATTTT.

The CDR3 is CASSYTGPHNEQFF. The CDR3 DNA sequence: TGTGCCAGCAGTTACACCGGCCCCCACAATGAGCAGTTCTTC. The chain recombines TRBV6-5 with TRBJ2-1; D is uncertain. The CDR3 length is 14 residues. Looked up from germline, CDR1 is MNHEY and CDR2 is SVGAGI. Trimming removed 2 bases from V and 5 bases from J, with 10 bases in between.

This clone was detected only a few times. The genes are TRBV29-1 and TRBJ2-2, with TRBD1 identical over 7 bases. The V gene end was trimmed by 0 bases and the J gene end by 0 bases; junction bases not matched to a gene: 4. The CDR3 is 16 amino acids. Germline loops: CDR1 SQVTM, CDR2 ANQGSEA. CDR3 in amino acids: CSVEETGPSNTGELFF. CDR3 nucleotide sequence: TGCAGCGTTGAAGAGACAGGGCCCTCGAACACCGGGGAGCTGTTTTTT.

This chain joins TRBV9 and TRBJ1-2, with no clear D. The ends were cut back, 5 bases at V and 4 bases at J, with 18 bases in the middle. CDR3 length equals 15 residues. Germline CDR1 SGDLS, CDR2 YYNGEE. As DNA, the CDR3 is TGTGCCAGCAGTCTAGGAGCAGCTGTGCTCTATGGCTACACCTTC. Its protein is CASSLGAAVLYGYTF.